A single sample is the source of the 5 T cell receptor beta chains below, sequenced in a study of blood T cells in healthy people across ages. A second PCR of roughly 7 to 11 cycles used a sample-barcoded 5' primer and a J-beta primer mix. One entry per CDR3 protein results from TCRdb running MiXCR on the 5' RACE reads. Here the sample spans 850,000 to 1,300,000 distinct CDR3 sequences, under 55% being singletons. Sequences were obtained from blood. These receptors all stem from a woman aged 55-69 years in good health.

As to this clonotype: This may come from a read error, since a much larger clone is one base off. The chain employs TRBV10-3 and TRBJ2-7; 9 bases map to TRBD2. Germline values: CDR1 ENHRY, CDR2 SYGVKD. CDR3 length: 18 residues. The CDR3 reads CAISENDLTSGLSDEQYF. CDR3 nucleotides: TGTGCCATCAGTGAGAACGATTTGACTAGCGGTCTCTCCGACGAGCAGTACTTC.

In this sample, this clonotype turned up a few times. The CDR3 sequence: CASTPGGGLDTQYF. CDR3 sequence (DNA): TGTGCCAGCACCCCAGGGGGGGGATTGGATACGCAGTATTTT. The chain links TRBV6-5 to TRBJ2-3; D possibly uses TRBD1 or TRBD2 (7 bases each). V lost 7 bases and J 6 bases, leaving 17 bases between the germline ends. Germline lookup yields CDR1 MNHEY and CDR2 SVGAGI. This CDR3 is built from 14 residues.

A word on this clonotype: A much larger clone is a single base away; this may be a read error. This chain joins TRBV20-1 and TRBJ2-5; TRBD2 matches at 9 bases. The end of the DNA fits TRBJ2-7 better, so the J call may be wrong. In germline, CDR1 is DFQATT, CDR2 SNEGSKA (reference sequence). The CDR3 has 13 amino acids. CDR3 in amino acids: CSASYGGRDEQYF. The CDR3 DNA follows: TGCAGTGCTAGTTACGGCGGGAGGGACGAGCAGTACTTC.

The J gene is TRBJ2-7, the V gene TRBV2; D is undetermined. Germline CDR1 SNHLY, CDR2 FYNNEI. The CDR3 extends over 15 amino acids. The V end lost 3 bases, the J end lost 0 bases, and 12 bases lay between the germline ends. As DNA, the CDR3 is TGTGCCAGCAGTGAGTTCTTAGGAGTCTCCTACGAGCAGTACTTC. It codes for CASSEFLGVSYEQYF.

The gene calls are TRBV2 and TRBJ2-6, with TRBD2 matching over 8 bases. Germline V gives CDR1 SNHLY, CDR2 FYNNEI. This CDR3 region has 17 residues. The trim removed 0 bases at V and 2 bases at J, leaving 3 bases unmatched. CDR3 DNA sequence: TGTGCCAGCAGTGAAGCGTCGGGGGGGACTGGGGCCAACGTCCTGACTTTC. This encodes CASSEASGGTGANVLTF.